What follows is one T cell receptor (beta chain) and its context. Original processing methods: Estimation of nucleated cell counts was performed using reference gene primer amplification. The assay was immunoSEQ multiplex PCR, and TCRdb's table has in-frame clones only and misses some. That table furnishes V, J and clone size, whereas the DNA furnished D and trimming. The sample has 150,000 or so clones, roughly four fifths seen once; the top ten hold 9.5% to 13%. The sample is drawn from a study of blood T cell repertoires in COVID-19. Whole-study context: Sites in the United States, Italy and Spain provided acute and convalescent COVID-19 samples.

The CDR3 length is 14 residues. Germline V CDR1 and CDR2: SGHRS, YFSETQ. The germline V and J ends were trimmed by 3 bases and 6 bases, with 10 bases remaining between them. The chain employs TRBV5-1 and TRBJ1-6; D might be TRBD1 (6 bases). Sequencing was performed on peripheral blood. The sequence was collected from a woman in her sixties with COVID-19, enrolled during active disease. DNA of the CDR3: TGCGCCAGCAGCTGGGGGGGCGGTAATTCACCCCTCCACTTT. Its protein is CASSWGGGNSPLHF. The whole variable domain, filled in from reference TRBV5-1 and TRBJ1-6, reads KAGVTQTPRYLIKTRGQQVTLSCSPISGHRSVSWYQQTPGQGLQFLFEYFSETQRNKGNFPGRFSGRQFSNSRSEMNVSTLELGDSALYLCASSWGGGNSPLHFGNGTRLTVT.